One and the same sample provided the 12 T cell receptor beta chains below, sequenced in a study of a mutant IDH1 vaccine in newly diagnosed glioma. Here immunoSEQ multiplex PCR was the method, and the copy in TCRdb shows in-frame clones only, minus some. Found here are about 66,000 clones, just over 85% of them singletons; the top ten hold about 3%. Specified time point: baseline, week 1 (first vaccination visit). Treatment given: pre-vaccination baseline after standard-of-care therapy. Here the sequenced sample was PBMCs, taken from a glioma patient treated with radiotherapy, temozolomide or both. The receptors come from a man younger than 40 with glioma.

CDR3 DNA: TGTGCCAGCTCACGGACTGGACAGGTTGGTGGGGCCAACGTCCTGACTTTC. It is translated as CASSRTGQVGGANVLTF. The chain uses TRBV18 and TRBJ2-6; 7 positions agree with TRBD1. Trimming cost V 4 bases and J 3 bases; bases outside gene matches: 9. This CDR3 is built from 17 residues. Germline V lookup: CDR1 KGHSH, CDR2 LQKENI.

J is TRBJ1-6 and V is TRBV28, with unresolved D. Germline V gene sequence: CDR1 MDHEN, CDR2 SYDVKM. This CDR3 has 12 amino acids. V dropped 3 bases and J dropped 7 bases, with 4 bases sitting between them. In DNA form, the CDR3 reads TGTGCCAGCAGTTTCAGGAATTCACCCCTCCACTTT. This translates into CASSFRNSPLHF.

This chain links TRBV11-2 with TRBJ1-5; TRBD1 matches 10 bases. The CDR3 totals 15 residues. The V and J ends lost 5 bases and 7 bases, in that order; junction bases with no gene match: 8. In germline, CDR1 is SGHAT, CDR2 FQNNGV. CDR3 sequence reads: CASSGGTGVRQPQHF. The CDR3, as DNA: TGTGCCAGCAGCGGAGGGACAGGGGTACGCCAGCCCCAGCATTTT.

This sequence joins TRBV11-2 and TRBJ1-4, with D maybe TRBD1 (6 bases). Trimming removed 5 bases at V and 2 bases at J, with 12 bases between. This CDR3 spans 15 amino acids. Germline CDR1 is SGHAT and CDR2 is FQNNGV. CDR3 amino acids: CASSLRGITNEKLFF. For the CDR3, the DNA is TGTGCCAGCAGCCTTAGGGGGATCACTAATGAAAAACTGTTTTTT.

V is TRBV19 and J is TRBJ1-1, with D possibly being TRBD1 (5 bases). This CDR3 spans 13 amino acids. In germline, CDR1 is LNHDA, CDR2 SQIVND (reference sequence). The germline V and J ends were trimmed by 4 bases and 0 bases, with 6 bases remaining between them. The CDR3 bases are TGTGCCAGTAGTACACAGGTGAACACTGAAGCTTTCTTT. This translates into CASSTQVNTEAFF.

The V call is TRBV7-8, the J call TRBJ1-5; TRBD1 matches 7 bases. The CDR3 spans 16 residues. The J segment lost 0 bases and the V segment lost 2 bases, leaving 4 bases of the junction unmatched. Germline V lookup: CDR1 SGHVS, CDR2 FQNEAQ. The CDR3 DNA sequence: TGTGCCAGCAGCTTAAGGACAGGAACTAGCAATCAGCCCCAGCATTTT. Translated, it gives CASSLRTGTSNQPQHF.

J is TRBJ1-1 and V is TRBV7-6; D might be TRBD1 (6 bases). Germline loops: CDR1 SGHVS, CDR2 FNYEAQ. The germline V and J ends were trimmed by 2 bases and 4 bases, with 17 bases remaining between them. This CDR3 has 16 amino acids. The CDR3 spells CASSLSSVPGVTEAFF. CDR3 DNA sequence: TGTGCCAGCAGCTTAAGTAGTGTTCCAGGGGTCACTGAAGCTTTCTTT.

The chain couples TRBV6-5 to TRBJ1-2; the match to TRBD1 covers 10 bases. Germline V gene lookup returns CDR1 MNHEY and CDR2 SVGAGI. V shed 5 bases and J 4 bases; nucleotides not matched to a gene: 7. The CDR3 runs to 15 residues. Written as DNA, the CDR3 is TGTGCCAGCAGTCCCGACAGGGGGCTACCCTATGGCTACACCTTC. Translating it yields CASSPDRGLPYGYTF.

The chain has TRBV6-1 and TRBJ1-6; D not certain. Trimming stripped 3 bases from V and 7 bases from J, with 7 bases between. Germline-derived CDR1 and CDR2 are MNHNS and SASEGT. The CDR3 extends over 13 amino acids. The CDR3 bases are TGTGCCAGCAGTGATAGGGAAAATTCACCCCTCCACTTT. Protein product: CASSDRENSPLHF.

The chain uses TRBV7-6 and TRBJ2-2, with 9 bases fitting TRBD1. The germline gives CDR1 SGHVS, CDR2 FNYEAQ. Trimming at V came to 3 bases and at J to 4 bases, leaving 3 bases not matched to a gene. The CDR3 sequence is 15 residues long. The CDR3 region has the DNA TGTGCCAGCAGCTTCGGACAGGGGAGCACCGGGGAGCTGTTTTTT. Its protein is CASSFGQGSTGELFF.

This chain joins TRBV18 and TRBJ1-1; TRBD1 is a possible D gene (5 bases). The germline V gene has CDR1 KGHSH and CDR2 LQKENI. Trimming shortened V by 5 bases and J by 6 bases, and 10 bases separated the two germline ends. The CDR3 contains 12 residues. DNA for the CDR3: TGTGCCAGCTCAAGCAGGGTTGCTGAAGCTTTCTTT. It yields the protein CASSSRVAEAFF.

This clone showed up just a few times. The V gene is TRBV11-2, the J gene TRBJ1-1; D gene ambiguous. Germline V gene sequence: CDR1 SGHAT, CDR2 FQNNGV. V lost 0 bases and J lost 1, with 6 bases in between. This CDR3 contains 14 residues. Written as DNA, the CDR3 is TGTGCCAGCAGCTTAGAGTGGGGGAACACTGAAGCTTTCTTT. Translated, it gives CASSLEWGNTEAFF.